This paragraph covers one T cell receptor (beta chain) sequence. Its antigen is unknown. Sequencing used immunoSEQ multiplex PCR; TCRdb keeps in-frame clones, though not all of them. The sample lists 2 million to 2.5 million clones; 85% to 95% were seen once. This record belongs to a study of shared clonotypes between healthy human individuals. Notes on the study in general: The generation probabilities recorded for non-shared clonotypes fell below those of clonotypes shared by all four donors. Sequencing of the sorted subsets was shown by rarefaction to be incomplete despite large depth.

The CDR3 runs 17 residues. Losses at the gene ends were 7 bases for V and 2 bases for J; bases not matched to a gene: 17. The V gene's germline CDR1 is MDHEN and CDR2 SYDVKM. The receptor's source is a man between 18 and 29 years old in good health. Some clones in this sample may be carry-over from other donors' samples. This chain connects TRBV28 to TRBJ2-7; 7 bases agree with TRBD2. The material sequenced was naive CD4+ T cells from PBMCs. Specified subset: CD45RA+ positively selected. The CDR3 here is CASISVGEGLSAYEQYF. The CDR3 bases are TGTGCCAGCATCTCTGTGGGGGAGGGCCTAAGCGCCTACGAGCAGTACTTC.